The clone carrying this T cell receptor beta chain was seen a handful of times. Its antigen is unknown. This entry is derived from a study of cytomegalovirus exposure and HLA in healthy donors. Whole-study findings and limits: TCR beta sequences numbering 15,000 to 20,000 were associated with HLA alleles at 0.05 false discovery rate in a later analysis.

The CDR3 covers 13 residues. Germline CDR1 reads MNHEY; CDR2 reads SVGAGI. The V and J ends lost 8 bases and 6 bases respectively, with 13 bases between them. Primers included in the PCR were 60 Vbeta and 13 Jbeta primers. The data were produced by immunoSEQ multiplex PCR, yet TCRdb's version contains in-frame clones alone and is incomplete. Here the sample spans around 110,000 clones, nearly 75% being singletons. This TCR was sampled from a man under 40 in good health and CMV-seropositive. Source material: PBMCs. This chain connects TRBV6-5 to TRBJ1-4; D is perhaps TRBD1 (5 bases). The CDR3 DNA follows: TGTGCCAGCGGGGGGGATTCGGATGAAAAACTGTTTTTT. Translation: CASGGDSDEKLFF.